The 20 T cell receptor beta chains reported below all come from one sample, sequenced in a study of T cells expressing NK-cell markers. With the 5' RACE reads reprocessed, TCRdb shows one record per CDR3 protein and no DNA. Its table lists 500,000 or so distinct CDR3 sequences. Specimen: blood T cells: a sorted CD56 or NKG2C T cell subset, CD4+ or CD8+ T cells, or bulk PBMC T cells (not recorded which). The receptors here all came from a man younger than 35 in good health.

This chain uses TRBV7-8 with TRBJ2-2. The V gene's germline CDR1 is SGHVS and CDR2 FQNEAQ. The CDR3 has 15 amino acids. CDR3: CASSLDRTTTGELFF.

The rearrangement uses TRBV12-3 or TRBV12-4 and TRBJ1-2. This CDR3 region has 13 residues. The CDR3 is CASSFLVGFGYTF.

This sequence joins TRBV7-8 and TRBJ2-5. The germline gives CDR1 SGHVS, CDR2 FQNEAQ. The CDR3 sequence is 12 residues long. The CDR3 loop is CASSQYQETQYF.

The chain joins TRBV7-8 to TRBJ1-5. CDR3 length: 15 residues. CDR1 and CDR2 from the germline V gene are SGHVS and FQNEAQ. CDR3 in amino acids: CASSLVARGNQPQHF.

The chain has TRBV7-9 and TRBJ1-2; TCRdb returns TRBD1, unconfirmable since there is no DNA. CDR3 size: 15 residues. CDR1 and CDR2 from the germline V gene are SEHNR and FQNEAQ (reference sequence). The CDR3 loop reads CASSLGTGPRSGYTF.

The chain carries TRBV10-3 and TRBJ2-1. Germline values: CDR1 ENHRY, CDR2 SYGVKD. CDR3 length equals 14 residues. The CDR3 here is CAIRGSRLGNEQFF.

The V gene is TRBV12-5, the J gene TRBJ2-1; TCRdb reports TRBD1, a call that lacks DNA to check it against. Germline V gene lookup returns CDR1 LGHNT and CDR2 FRNRAP. The CDR3 spans 15 residues. The CDR3 loop is CASGQTGTGVNEQFF.

The gene calls are TRBV6-1 and TRBJ2-6; TCRdb indicates TRBD1, and absent DNA this call remains unverified. This CDR3 has 15 amino acids. From germline, CDR1 is MNHNS and CDR2 SASEGT. CDR3: CASRGPGAGANVLTF.

The V gene is TRBV20-1, the J gene TRBJ2-1; TCRdb reports TRBD2, a call that lacks DNA to check it against. This CDR3 region has 17 residues. The germline V gene encodes CDR1 DFQATT and CDR2 SNEGSKA (reference sequence). The CDR3 sequence is CSARDGMRLAALNEQFF.

This chain links TRBV4-3 with TRBJ2-5; TCRdb outputs TRBD1, but without DNA this stays unchecked. This CDR3 has 14 residues. CDR1 is LGHNA and CDR2 is YSLEER in the germline V gene. The CDR3 sequence: CASSQERWGQTQYF.

This sequence joins TRBV11-3 and TRBJ2-3; the TCRdb D gene call, TRBD1, has no DNA to confirm it. This CDR3 region has 15 residues. Germline values: CDR1 SGHNT, CDR2 YENEEA. The CDR3 region is CASSFPAGQIDTQYF.

The chain's CDR3 is CASSRRDQETQYF. The rearrangement joins TRBV6-1 to TRBJ2-5. CDR3 length: 13 residues. Germline loops: CDR1 MNHNS, CDR2 SASEGT.

The rearrangement links TRBV5-1 to TRBJ2-5; TCRdb's D call, TRBD1, is unchecked because there is no DNA. Per germline, CDR1 SGHRS and CDR2 YFSETQ. The CDR3 totals 15 residues. The CDR3: CASSPMTGREETQYF.

The chain links TRBV4-1 to TRBJ2-5; with no DNA, the TCRdb D assignment of TRBD2 cannot be verified. CDR3 size: 16 residues. Per germline, CDR1 MGHRA and CDR2 YSYEKL. CDR3 amino acids: CASSLPSGRGKETQYF.

The V call is TRBV7-9, the J call TRBJ2-3. CDR3 length: 12 amino acids. CDR1 is SEHNR, CDR2 FQNEAQ, per germline (reference sequence). The CDR3 sequence is CASSTLADTQYF. Supplemented by reference TRBV7-9 and TRBJ2-3, the full variable domain reads DTGVSQNPRHKITKRGQNVTFRCDPISEHNRLYWYRQTLGQGPEFLTYFQNEAQLEKSRLLSDRFSAERPKGSFSTLEIQRTEQGDSAMYLCASSTLADTQYFGPGTRLTVL.

V is TRBV6-2 or TRBV6-3 and J is TRBJ2-7; the D gene TCRdb calls, TRBD2, cannot be checked with no DNA. Germline assignment: CDR1 MNHEY and CDR2 SVGEGT. This CDR3 comprises 16 residues. The CDR3 region is CASSYDRGTNSYEQYF.

The J gene is TRBJ2-5, the V gene TRBV5-5. This CDR3 spans 15 amino acids. Germline lookup yields CDR1 SGHKS and CDR2 YYEKEE (reference sequence). The CDR3 spells CASSPRWSGWQTQYF. The full variable domain, in which reference TRBV5-5 and TRBJ2-5 provide the parts outside the CDR3, is DAGVTQSPTHLIKTRGQQVTLRCSPISGHKSVSWYQQVLGQGPQFIFQYYEKEERGRGNFPDRFSARQFPNYSSELNVNALLLGDSALYLCASSPRWSGWQTQYFGPGTRLLVL.

The V call is TRBV24-1, the J call TRBJ2-1; with no DNA, the TCRdb D assignment of TRBD1 cannot be verified. Germline CDR1 is KGHDR and CDR2 is SFDVKD. This CDR3 contains 16 residues. The CDR3 protein is CATSDPPQGLYNEQFF.

The V and J genes are TRBV25-1 and TRBJ2-3; TCRdb indicates TRBD1, and absent DNA this call remains unverified. CDR1 and CDR2 from the germline V gene are MGHDK and SYGVNS. This CDR3 is built from 15 residues. CDR3 sequence: CASSGIRTGRYTQYF.

V is TRBV11-2 and J is TRBJ2-5; TCRdb proposes TRBD2, but this gene call is untestable without DNA. Germline V gene data show CDR1 as SGHAT and CDR2 as FQNNGV. The CDR3 contains 18 residues. CDR3 sequence: CASSSGTSGRFGKETQYF.